The TCR beta chain under discussion was sequenced for a study of vaccination effects on CD4 cells after COVID-19. Overall study: Post-vaccine samples followed the second dose by a median of 72 days.

As concerns this clone: Its antigen is still unknown. An end of the junction does not agree with germline; a read error may underlie this.

Using viral peptide pools, the ViraFEST assay grew out antigen-specific CD4+ T cells prior to sequencing. The culture ran for 9 to 11 days, and then CD4+ T cells were isolated. Each participant received a vaccine that was either BNT162b2 or mRNA-1273, given as two doses. Days 3 and 7 were when half the medium was replaced with IL-2 medium. Study outcomes and limitations: Marked clonal contraction of both clone types appeared late after vaccination.

Sequenced by immunoSEQ multiplex PCR; TCRdb stores in-frame clones only, minus some. The sample records approximately 26,000 clones, less than 75% being singletons. This CDR3 comprises 14 residues. Germline CDR1 and CDR2: SNHLY and FYNNEI. The sample here was CD4+ T cells from PBMCs cultured with HCoV-NL63 spike peptides, taken after COVID-19 vaccination. The TCR sequence derives from a human donor who received a COVID-19 vaccine. The chain joins TRBV2 to TRBJ1-2, with 9 bases lining up with TRBD1. The CDR3 loop is CASIEQGAAYGYTF. In DNA form, the CDR3 reads TGTGCCAGCATTGAACAGGGGGCCGCCTATGGCTACACCTTC. Together with reference TRBV2 and TRBJ1-2, the CDR3 gives the full variable domain: EPEVTQTPSHQVTQMGQEVILRCVPISNHLYFYWYRQILGQKVEFLVSFYNNEISEKSEIFDDQFSVERPDGSNFTLKIRSTKLEDSAMYFCASIEQGAAYGYTFGSGTRLTVV.